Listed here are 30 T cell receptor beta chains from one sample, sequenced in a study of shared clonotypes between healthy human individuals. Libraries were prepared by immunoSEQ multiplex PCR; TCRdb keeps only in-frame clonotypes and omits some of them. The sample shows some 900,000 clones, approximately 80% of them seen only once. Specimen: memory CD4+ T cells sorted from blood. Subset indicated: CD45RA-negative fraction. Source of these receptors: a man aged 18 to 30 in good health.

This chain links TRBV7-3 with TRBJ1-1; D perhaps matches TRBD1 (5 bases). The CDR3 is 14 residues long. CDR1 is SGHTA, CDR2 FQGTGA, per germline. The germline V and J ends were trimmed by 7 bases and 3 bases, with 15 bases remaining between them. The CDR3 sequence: CASTLVGGDTEAFF. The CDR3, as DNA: TGTGCCAGCACCCTAGTAGGAGGGGACACTGAAGCTTTCTTT. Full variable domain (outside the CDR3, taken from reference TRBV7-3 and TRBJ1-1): GAGVSQTPSNKVTEKGKYVELRCDPISGHTALYWYRQSLGQGPEFLIYFQGTGAADDSGLPNDRFFAVRPEGSVSTLKIQRTERGDSAVYLCASTLVGGDTEAFFGQGTRLTVV.

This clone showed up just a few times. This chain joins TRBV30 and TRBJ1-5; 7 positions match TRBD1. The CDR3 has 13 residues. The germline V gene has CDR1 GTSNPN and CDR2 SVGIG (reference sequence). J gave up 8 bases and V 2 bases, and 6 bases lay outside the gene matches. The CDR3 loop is CAWSRQGGEPQHF. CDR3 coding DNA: TGTGCCTGGAGTCGACAGGGAGGGGAGCCCCAGCATTTT.

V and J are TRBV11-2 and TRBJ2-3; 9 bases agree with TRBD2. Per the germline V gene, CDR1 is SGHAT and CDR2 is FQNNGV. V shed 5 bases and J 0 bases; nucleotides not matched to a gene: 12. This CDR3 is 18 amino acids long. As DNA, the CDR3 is TGTGCCAGCAGCGTTTCCGGGCGGGGGGGCTCTAGCACAGATACGCAGTATTTT. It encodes CASSVSGRGGSSTDTQYF.

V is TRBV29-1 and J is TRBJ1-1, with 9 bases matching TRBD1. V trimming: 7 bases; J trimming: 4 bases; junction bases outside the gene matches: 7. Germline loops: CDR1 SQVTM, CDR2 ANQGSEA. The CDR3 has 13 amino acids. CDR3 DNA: TGCAGCGGCCTACAGGGGGCTCGCACTGAAGCTTTCTTT. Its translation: CSGLQGARTEAFF.

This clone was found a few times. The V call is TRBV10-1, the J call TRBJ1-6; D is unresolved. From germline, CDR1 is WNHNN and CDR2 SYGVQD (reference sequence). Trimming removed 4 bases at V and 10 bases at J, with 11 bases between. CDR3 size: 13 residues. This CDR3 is CASSASGGSPLHF. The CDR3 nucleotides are TGCGCCAGCAGTGCGTCAGGAGGGTCACCCCTCCACTTT.

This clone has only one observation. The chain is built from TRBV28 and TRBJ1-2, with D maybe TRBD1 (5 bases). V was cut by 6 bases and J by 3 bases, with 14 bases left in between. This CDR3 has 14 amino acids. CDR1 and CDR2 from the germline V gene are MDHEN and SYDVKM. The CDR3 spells CASRPGGTHYGYTF. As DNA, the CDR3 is TGTGCCAGCAGGCCGGGGGGAACCCACTATGGCTACACCTTC.

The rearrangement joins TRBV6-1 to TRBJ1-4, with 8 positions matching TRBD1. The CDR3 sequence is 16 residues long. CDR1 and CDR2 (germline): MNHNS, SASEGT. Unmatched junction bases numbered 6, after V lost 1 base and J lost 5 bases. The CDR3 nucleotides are TGTGCCAGCAGTGAAGGGACAGGGAAAAACAATGAAAAACTGTTTTTT. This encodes CASSEGTGKNNEKLFF.

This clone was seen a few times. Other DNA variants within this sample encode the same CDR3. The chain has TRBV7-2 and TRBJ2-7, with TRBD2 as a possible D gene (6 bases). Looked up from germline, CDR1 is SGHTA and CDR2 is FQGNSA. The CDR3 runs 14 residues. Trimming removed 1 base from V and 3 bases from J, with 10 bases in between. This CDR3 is CASSLVPGGYEQYF. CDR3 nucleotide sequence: TGTGCCAGCAGCTTAGTACCCGGGGGCTACGAGCAGTACTTC.

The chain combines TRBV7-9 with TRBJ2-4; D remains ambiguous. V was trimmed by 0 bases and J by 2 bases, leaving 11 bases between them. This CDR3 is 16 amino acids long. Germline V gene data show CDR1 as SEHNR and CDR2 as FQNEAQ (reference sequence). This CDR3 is CASSLAEPPTKNIQYF. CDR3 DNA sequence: TGTGCCAGCAGCTTAGCGGAACCCCCTACCAAAAACATTCAGTACTTC. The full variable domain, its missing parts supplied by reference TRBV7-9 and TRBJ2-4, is DTGVSQNPRHKITKRGQNVTFRCDPISEHNRLYWYRQTLGQGPEFLTYFQNEAQLEKSRLLSDRFSAERPKGSFSTLEIQRTEQGDSAMYLCASSLAEPPTKNIQYFGAGTRLSVL.

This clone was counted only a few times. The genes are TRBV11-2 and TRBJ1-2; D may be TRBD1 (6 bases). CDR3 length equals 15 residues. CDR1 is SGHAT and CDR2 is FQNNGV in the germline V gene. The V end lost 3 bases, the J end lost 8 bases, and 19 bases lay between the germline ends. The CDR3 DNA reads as TGTGCCAGCAGCTTGCAACAGGGATCTGTTGGAGGCTACACCTTC. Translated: CASSLQQGSVGGYTF. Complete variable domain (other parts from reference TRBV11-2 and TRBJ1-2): EAGVAQSPRYKIIEKRQSVAFWCNPISGHATLYWYQQILGQGPKLLIQFQNNGVVDDSQLPKDRFSAERLKGVDSTLKIQPAKLEDSAVYLCASSLQQGSVGGYTFGSGTRLTVV.

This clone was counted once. The DNA of the CDR3 is TGTGCCAGCAGTTTAACGACAGCGGCAGGATCGGGGGAGCTGTTTTTT. It is translated as CASSLTTAAGSGELFF. V and J are TRBV28 and TRBJ2-2; D is possibly TRBD1 or TRBD2 (5 bases each). The CDR3 runs to 16 residues. Germline-derived CDR1 and CDR2 are MDHEN and SYDVKM. V was pared by 2 bases and J by 8 bases, with 18 bases between.

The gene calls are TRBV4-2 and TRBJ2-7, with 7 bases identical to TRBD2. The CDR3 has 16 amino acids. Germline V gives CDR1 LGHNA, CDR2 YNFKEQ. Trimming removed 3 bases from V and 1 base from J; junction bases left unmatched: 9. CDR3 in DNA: TGTGCCAGCAGCCAGATGGGGGGGACGGAGTCCTACGAGCAGTACTTC. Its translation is CASSQMGGTESYEQYF.

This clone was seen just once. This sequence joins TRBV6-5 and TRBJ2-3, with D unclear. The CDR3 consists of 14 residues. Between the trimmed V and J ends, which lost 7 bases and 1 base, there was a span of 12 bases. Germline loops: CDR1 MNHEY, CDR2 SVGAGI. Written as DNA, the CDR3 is TGTGCCAGCACTTCCAACTGGGGCACAGATACGCAGTATTTT. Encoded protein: CASTSNWGTDTQYF.

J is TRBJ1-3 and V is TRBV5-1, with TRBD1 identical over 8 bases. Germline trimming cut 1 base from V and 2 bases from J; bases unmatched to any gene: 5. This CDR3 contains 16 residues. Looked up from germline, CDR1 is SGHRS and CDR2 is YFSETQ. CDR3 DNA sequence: TGCGCCAGCAGCTTGAGGTCAGGGGGCACTGGAAACACCATATATTTT. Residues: CASSLRSGGTGNTIYF.

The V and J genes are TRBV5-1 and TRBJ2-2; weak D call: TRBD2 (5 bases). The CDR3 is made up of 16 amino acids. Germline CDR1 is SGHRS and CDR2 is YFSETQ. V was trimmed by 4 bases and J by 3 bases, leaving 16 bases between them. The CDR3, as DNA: TGCGCCAGCAGCGCGGGCGTCGTACAGTACACCGGGGAGCTGTTTTTT. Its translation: CASSAGVVQYTGELFF.

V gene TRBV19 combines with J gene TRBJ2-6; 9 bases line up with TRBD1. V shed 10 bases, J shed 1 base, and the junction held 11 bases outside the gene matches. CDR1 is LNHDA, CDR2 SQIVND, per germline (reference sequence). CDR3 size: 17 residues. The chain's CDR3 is CATARETGGSGANVLTF. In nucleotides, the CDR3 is TGTGCCACCGCAAGGGAGACAGGGGGATCTGGGGCCAACGTCCTGACTTTC.

CDR3 nucleotide sequence: TGTGCCAGCCTAAAAAGGGACACTGGCACAGATACGCAGTATTTT. Its protein is CASLKRDTGTDTQYF. This chain connects TRBV6-5 to TRBJ2-3; a possible D gene is TRBD1 (6 bases). Deletions cut 8 bases from V and 1 base from J, with 16 bases between. This CDR3 spans 15 amino acids. Germline CDR1 MNHEY, CDR2 SVGAGI.

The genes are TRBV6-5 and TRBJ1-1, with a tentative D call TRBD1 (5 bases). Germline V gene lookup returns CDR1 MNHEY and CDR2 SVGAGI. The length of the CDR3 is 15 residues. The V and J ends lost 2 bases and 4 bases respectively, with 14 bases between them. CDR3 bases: TGTGCCAGCAGTTACGGCCAGGGCGGTGGCACTGAAGCTTTCTTT. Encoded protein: CASSYGQGGGTEAFF.

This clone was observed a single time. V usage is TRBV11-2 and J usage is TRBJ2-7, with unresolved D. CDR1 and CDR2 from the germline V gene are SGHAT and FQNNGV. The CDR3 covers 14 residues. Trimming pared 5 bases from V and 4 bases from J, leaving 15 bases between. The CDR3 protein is CASSQTKQPYEQYF. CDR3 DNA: TGTGCCAGCAGCCAAACGAAACAACCTTACGAGCAGTACTTC.

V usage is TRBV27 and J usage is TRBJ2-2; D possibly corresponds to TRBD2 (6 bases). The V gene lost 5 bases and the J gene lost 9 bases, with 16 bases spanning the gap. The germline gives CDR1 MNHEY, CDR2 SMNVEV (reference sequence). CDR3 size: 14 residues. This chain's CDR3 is CASSPRWRDRELFF. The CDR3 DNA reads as TGTGCCAGCAGTCCGCGCTGGAGGGACCGGGAGCTGTTTTTT.

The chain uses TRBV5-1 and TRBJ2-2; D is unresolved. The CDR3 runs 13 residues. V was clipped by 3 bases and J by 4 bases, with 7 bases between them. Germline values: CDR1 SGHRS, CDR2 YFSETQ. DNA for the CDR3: TGCGCCAGCAGCTCGAGGATCACCGGGGAGCTGTTTTTT. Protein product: CASSSRITGELFF.

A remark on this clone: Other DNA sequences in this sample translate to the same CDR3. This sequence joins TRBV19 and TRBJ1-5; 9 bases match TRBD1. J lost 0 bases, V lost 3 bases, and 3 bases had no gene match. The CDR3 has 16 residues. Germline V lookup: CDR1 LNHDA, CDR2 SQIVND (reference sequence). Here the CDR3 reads CASSIGTGYSNQPQHF. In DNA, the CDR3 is TGTGCCAGTAGTATTGGGACAGGGTATAGCAATCAGCCCCAGCATTTT. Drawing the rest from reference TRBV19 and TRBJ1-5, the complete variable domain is DGGITQSPKYLFRKEGQNVTLSCEQNLNHDAMYWYRQDPGQGLRLIYYSQIVNDFQKGDIAEGYSVSREKKESFPLTVTSAQKNPTAFYLCASSIGTGYSNQPQHFGDGTRLSIL.

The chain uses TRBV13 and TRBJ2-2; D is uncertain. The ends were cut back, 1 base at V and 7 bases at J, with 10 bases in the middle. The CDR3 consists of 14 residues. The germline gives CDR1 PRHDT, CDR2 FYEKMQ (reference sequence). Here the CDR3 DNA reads TGTGCCAGCAGCTTAGATGCGGTAGTCGGGGAGCTGTTTTTT. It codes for CASSLDAVVGELFF.

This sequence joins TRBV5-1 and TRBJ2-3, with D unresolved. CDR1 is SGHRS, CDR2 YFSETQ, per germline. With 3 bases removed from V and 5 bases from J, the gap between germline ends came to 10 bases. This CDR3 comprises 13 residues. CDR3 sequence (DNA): TGCGCCAGCAGCTCTCCTGGCGGAGATACGCAGTATTTT. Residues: CASSSPGGDTQYF.

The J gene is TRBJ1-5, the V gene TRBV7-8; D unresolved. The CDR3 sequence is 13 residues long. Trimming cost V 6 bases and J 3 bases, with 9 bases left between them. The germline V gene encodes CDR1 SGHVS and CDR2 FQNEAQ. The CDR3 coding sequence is TGTGCCAGCAGAGGATTTGACAATCAGCCCCAGCATTTT. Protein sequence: CASRGFDNQPQHF.

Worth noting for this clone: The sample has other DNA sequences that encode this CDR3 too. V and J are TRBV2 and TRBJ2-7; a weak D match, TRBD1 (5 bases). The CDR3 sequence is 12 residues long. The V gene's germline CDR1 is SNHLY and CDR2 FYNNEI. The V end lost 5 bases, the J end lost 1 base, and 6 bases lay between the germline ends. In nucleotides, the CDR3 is TGTGCCAGCAGTACAGGTTCCTACGAGCAGTACTTC. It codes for CASSTGSYEQYF.

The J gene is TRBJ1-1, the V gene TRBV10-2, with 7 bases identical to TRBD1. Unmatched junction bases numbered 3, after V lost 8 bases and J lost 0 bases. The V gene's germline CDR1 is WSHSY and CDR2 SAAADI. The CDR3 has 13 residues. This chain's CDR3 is CASGDSLNTEAFF. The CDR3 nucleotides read TGCGCCAGCGGGGACAGCCTGAACACTGAAGCTTTCTTT.

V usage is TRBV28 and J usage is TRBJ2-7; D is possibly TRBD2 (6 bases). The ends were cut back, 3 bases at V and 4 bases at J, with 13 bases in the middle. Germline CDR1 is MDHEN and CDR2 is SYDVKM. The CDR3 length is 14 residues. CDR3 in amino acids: CASSFEAGRYEQYF. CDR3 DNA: TGTGCCAGCAGTTTCGAGGCAGGGAGGTACGAGCAGTACTTC. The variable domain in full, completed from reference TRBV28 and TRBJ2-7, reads DVKVTQSSRYLVKRTGEKVFLECVQDMDHENMFWYRQDPGLGLRLIYFSYDVKMKEKGDIPEGYSVSREKKERFSLILESASTNQTSMYLCASSFEAGRYEQYFGPGTRLTVT.

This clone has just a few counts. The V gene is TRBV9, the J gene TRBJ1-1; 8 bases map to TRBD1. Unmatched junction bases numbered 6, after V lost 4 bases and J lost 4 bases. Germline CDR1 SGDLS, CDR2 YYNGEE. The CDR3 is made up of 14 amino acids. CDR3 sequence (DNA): TGTGCCAGCAGCTTTACGGACAGGGTCACTGAAGCTTTCTTT. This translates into CASSFTDRVTEAFF. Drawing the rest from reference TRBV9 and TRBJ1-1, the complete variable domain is DSGVTQTPKHLITATGQRVTLRCSPRSGDLSVYWYQQSLDQGLQFLIQYYNGEERAKGNILERFSAQQFPDLHSELNLSSLELGDSALYFCASSFTDRVTEAFFGQGTRLTVV.

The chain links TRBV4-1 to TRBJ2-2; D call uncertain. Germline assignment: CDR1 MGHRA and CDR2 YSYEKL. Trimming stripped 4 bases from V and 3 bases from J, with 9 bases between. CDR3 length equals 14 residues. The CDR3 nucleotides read TGCGCCAGCAGCCGGCAGGCGCACACCGGGGAGCTGTTTTTT. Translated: CASSRQAHTGELFF.